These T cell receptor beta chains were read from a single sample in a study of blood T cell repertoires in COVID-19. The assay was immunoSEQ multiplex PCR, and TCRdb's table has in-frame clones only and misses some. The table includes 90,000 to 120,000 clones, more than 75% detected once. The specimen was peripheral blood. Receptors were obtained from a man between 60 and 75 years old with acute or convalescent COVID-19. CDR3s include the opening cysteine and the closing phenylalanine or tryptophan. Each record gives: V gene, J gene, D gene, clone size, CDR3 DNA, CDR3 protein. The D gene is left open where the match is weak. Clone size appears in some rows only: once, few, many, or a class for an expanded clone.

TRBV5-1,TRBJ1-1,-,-,TGCGCCAGCAGCAGAAACGCGGCTGACACTGAAGCTTTCTTT,CASSRNAADTEAFF
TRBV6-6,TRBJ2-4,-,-,TGTGCCAGCAGTTACGCCAATAACCGCTTAGACATTCAGTACTTC,CASSYANNRLDIQYF
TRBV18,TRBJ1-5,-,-,TGTGCCAGCTCACCATCGACAGGAAATCAGCCCCAGCATTTT,CASSPSTGNQPQHF
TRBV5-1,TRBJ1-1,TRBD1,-,TGCGCCAGCAGCTCGGAGGGACAGGACACTGAAGCTTTCTTT,CASSSEGQDTEAFF
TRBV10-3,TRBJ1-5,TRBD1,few,TGTGCCATCAGTGAGTCGGGACGGACAGGGAATCAGCCCCAGCATTTT,CAISESGRTGNQPQHF
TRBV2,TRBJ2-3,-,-,TGTGCCACGGGCAGCGGAGGAACAGATACGCAGTATTTT,CATGSGGTDTQYF
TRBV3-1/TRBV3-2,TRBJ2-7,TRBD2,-,TGTGCCAGCAGCCAACAGACTAGCGGGGGCCCCTCCTACGAGCAGTACTTC,CASSQQTSGGPSYEQYF
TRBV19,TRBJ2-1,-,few,TGTGCCAGTAGTGGGGGGGTTGTTTTGGGACAGGAGAAAAATGAGCAGTTCTTC,CASSGGVVLGQEKNEQFF
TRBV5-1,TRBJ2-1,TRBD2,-,TGCGCCAGCAGCTTGGTGGCGGGAGGGCCGATGAATGAGCAGTTCTTC,CASSLVAGGPMNEQFF
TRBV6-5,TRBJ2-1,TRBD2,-,TGTGCCAGCTCGCAGGGACTAGCCTACAATGAGCAGTTCTTC,CASSQGLAYNEQFF
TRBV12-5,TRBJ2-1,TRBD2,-,TGTGCTAGTGGTTTTCCGGGACTAGCGAACAATGAGCAGTTCTTC,CASGFPGLANNEQFF
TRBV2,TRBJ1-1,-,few,TGTGCCAGCACAGTGGACAACCTGGTGAACACTGAAGCTTTCTTT,CASTVDNLVNTEAFF
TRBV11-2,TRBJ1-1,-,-,TGTGCCAGCAGCCCGACCCTTGGACACCTGAACACTGAAGCTTTCTTT,CASSPTLGHLNTEAFF
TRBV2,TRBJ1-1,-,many,TGTGCCATCCGGGGGGATACTGAAGCTTTCTTT,CAIRGDTEAFF
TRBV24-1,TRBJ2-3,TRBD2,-,TGTGCCACCGGGCGGGGGGAGACGCAGTATTTT,CATGRGETQYF
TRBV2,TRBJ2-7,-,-,TGTGCCAGCAGGGATTATCGGGACTCCCCGGGCTTC,CASRDYRDSPGF
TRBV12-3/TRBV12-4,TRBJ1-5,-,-,TGTGCCAGCAGTTTAGGAAATGGCCAGCCCCAGCATTTT,CASSLGNGQPQHF
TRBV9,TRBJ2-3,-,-,TGTGCCAGCAGCGTAGGCTCAGGGGGGTCTGATACGCAGTATTTT,CASSVGSGGSDTQYF
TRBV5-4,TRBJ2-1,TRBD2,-,TGTGCCAGCAGCACTCGGACTAGCGGGAGCGATGAGCAGTTCTTC,CASSTRTSGSDEQFF
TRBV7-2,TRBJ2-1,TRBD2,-,TGTGCCAGCAGCCCCCAAGCGGGAGGGGGTTACAATGAGCAGTTCTTC,CASSPQAGGGYNEQFF
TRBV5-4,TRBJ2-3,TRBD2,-,TGTGCCAGCAGCTTACGCGGGGGAGGGGATACGCAGTATTTT,CASSLRGGGDTQYF
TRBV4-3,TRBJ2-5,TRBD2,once,TGCGCCAGCAGCCACCGACTAGCGGGAGGCGGAGAGACCCAGTACTTC,CASSHRLAGGGETQYF
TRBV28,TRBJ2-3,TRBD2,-,TGTGCCACCACCGCTAGCGGGAGTTTAGATACGCAGTATTTT,CATTASGSLDTQYF